This TCR beta chain was captured by sequencing in a study of T cells after posttransplantation cyclophosphamide. This table comes from immunoSEQ multiplex PCR, and its TCRdb copy is limited to in-frame clones, with some not included. There are about 36,000 clones in the sample; 78% occur only once, and roughly 8.1% lies in the top ten. Cyclophosphamide on days +3 and +4 followed busulfan-fludarabine conditioning and a marrow graft. Germline loops: CDR1 SGHVS, CDR2 FQNEAQ. V was clipped by 5 bases and J by 4 bases, with 2 bases between them. CDR3 length equals 11 residues. This clonotype was obtained from a female patient aged 40 to 55 who received an allogeneic stem cell transplant from a related donor, was CMV-positive, and had no GVHD. T cells may partly derive from the graft donor. Sequenced material: CD4+ T cells sorted from blood, taken 1903 days after a stem cell transplant with posttransplant cyclophosphamide. The chain combines TRBV7-8 with TRBJ2-2; D is uncertain. The CDR3 spells CASSRTGELFF. As DNA, the CDR3 is TGTGCCAGCAGCCGCACCGGGGAGCTGTTTTTT.